These 3 T cell receptor beta chains came from one sample sequenced in a study of T cells in Graves' hyperthyroidism and ophthalmopathy. Authors of the study amplified TCR beta CDR3 regions from RNA transcripts. The HTBI primer set drove a first-round RT-PCR of the TCR CDR3. TCRdb passed the multiplex PCR reads through MiXCR, listing each CDR3 protein once. The table includes 90,000 to 120,000 distinct CDR3 sequences, more than 15% detected once. Material: blood. The receptor source for this set is a woman aged 45-60 years with Graves' hyperthyroidism.

This chain joins TRBV7-9 and TRBJ2-3; a possible D gene is TRBD2 (6 bases). The CDR3 has 17 amino acids. The germline V and J ends were trimmed by 5 bases and 1 base, with 19 bases remaining between them. Germline values: CDR1 SEHNR, CDR2 FQNEAQ (reference sequence). CDR3: CASSPLSWEVGTDTQYF. Written as DNA, the CDR3 is TGTGCCAGCAGCCCCCTCTCCTGGGAGGTAGGCACAGATACGCAGTATTTT.

On this clonotype itself: Relative to the germline gene, one junction end is altered; a read error may explain this. This chain links TRBV6-1 with TRBJ2-7; TRBD1 is a possible D gene (5 bases). Germline lookup yields CDR1 MNHNS and CDR2 SASEGT. This CDR3 is built from 14 residues. CDR3 DNA: TGCGCCAGCAGTGGCGACAGAAACCCCTACGAGCAGTACTTC. This gives the protein CASSGDRNPYEQYF.

With regard to this clonotype: The junction departs from the called germline gene at one end, perhaps through a read error. This rearrangement joins TRBV6-1 to TRBJ1-2; D is uncertain. The CDR3 is 16 residues long. The germline V gene has CDR1 MNHNS and CDR2 SASEGT. The CDR3 DNA follows: TGTGCCAGCAGCCCTTCCGGGCTCCGCAGTAACCATGGCTACACCTTC. Amino acids: CASSPSGLRSNHGYTF.